Listed below are T cell receptor beta chains from one sample, sequenced in a study of regulatory T cells in long-lasting Graves disease. TCRdb reprocessed the multiplex PCR reads with MiXCR, giving one entry per CDR3 protein. The sample records about 540,000 distinct CDR3 sequences, approximately 15% being singletons. These data were also reused for a study on T cells in Graves' hyperthyroidism and ophthalmopathy.

The sequencing used peripheral blood mononuclear cells (PBMCs), collected at new diagnosis, from a patient treated with antithyroid drugs. Source of these receptors: a man aged 30 to 45 with Graves disease. CDR3s include the opening cysteine and the closing phenylalanine or tryptophan. A D gene is named only where the DNA matches it firmly. Rows may omit the clone size; those that give it use once, few, many or a size class.

TRBJ2-7 TRBV10-1 TRBD1 . CAGPRRQGRDEQYF TGCGCCGGCCCGAGAAGACAGGGTAGGGACGAGCAGTACTTC
TRBJ2-3 TRBV27 . . CASSFSSGTDTQYF TGTGCCAGCAGTTTCTCTAGCGGCACAGATACGCAGTATTTT
TRBJ1-2 TRBV28 . many CASTALNYGYTF TGTGCCAGCACTGCACTAAACTATGGCTACACCTTC
TRBJ1-2 TRBV9 . few CARAVSGIYGYTF TGTGCCCGCGCGGTTAGCGGGATCTATGGCTACACCTTC
TRBJ2-7 TRBV25-1 . many CASSERAVYEQYF TGTGCCAGCAGTGAGAGGGCCGTTTACGAGCAGTACTTC
TRBJ2-3 TRBV7-2 . many CASSLGGIYTDTQYF TGTGCCAGCAGCTTAGGGGGGATCTACACAGATACGCAGTATTTT
TRBJ2-1 TRBV3-1 TRBD1 many CASSDRGADEQFF TGTGCCAGCAGTGACAGGGGGGCGGATGAGCAGTTCTTC
TRBJ1-2 TRBV12-3/TRBV12-4 . many CASSRSDSAYGYTF TGTGCCAGCAGCCGATCGGACAGTGCCTATGGCTACACCTTC
TRBJ2-1 TRBV20-1 TRBD2 many CSAQTRTSGRIGNEQFF TGCAGTGCTCAAACCAGGACTAGCGGGAGAATTGGTAATGAGCAGTTCTTC
TRBJ1-1 TRBV25-1 . few CASPWGGGEAFF TGTGCCTCTCCGTGGGGGGGTGGTGAAGCTTTCTTT
TRBJ1-1 TRBV20-1 . . CSAPPEGRINTEASF TGCAGTGCTCCCCCTGAGGGAAGGATAAACACTGAAGCTTCCTTT
TRBJ2-7 TRBV20-1 TRBD1 many CSATRDRAYEQYF TGCAGTGCAACTCGGGACAGGGCCTACGAGCAGTACTTC
TRBJ1-1 TRBV30 TRBD1 many CAWSRQGVNTEAFF TGTGCCTGGAGTCGACAGGGGGTGAACACTGAAGCTTTCTTT
TRBJ2-1 TRBV30 TRBD2 . CAWTGTSGTSSYNEQFF TGTGCCTGGACAGGGACTAGCGGGACGAGCTCCTACAATGAGCAGTTCTTC
TRBJ1-1 TRBV20-1 . many CSSPREFDTEAFF TGCAGCTCCCCCAGGGAGTTCGACACTGAAGCTTTCTTT
TRBJ1-1 TRBV6-1 . many CASIIKFGGNTEAFF TGTGCCAGCATAATTAAATTCGGGGGGAACACTGAAGCTTTCTTT
TRBJ2-6 TRBV4-1 . . CASSQANGDSGANVLTF TGCGCCAGCAGCCAAGCTAACGGGGACTCTGGGGCCAACGTCCTGACTTTC
TRBJ1-6 TRBV20-1 . many CSARDTLSPLHF TGCAGTGCTAGGGACACGTTGTCACCCCTCCACTTT
TRBJ1-2 TRBV11-2 TRBD1 many CASSLSSGGGGYTF TGTGCCAGCAGCTTATCCTCAGGGGGGGGTGGCTACACCTTC
TRBJ2-5 TRBV14 TRBD2 many CASSPIAGTSETQYF TGTGCCAGCAGCCCAATAGCGGGCACCTCGGAGACCCAGTACTTC
TRBJ2-3 TRBV12-3/TRBV12-4 . many CASSLNPGDTQYF TGTGCCAGCAGTCTAAACCCCGGGGATACGCAGTATTTT
TRBJ2-2 TRBV24-1 TRBD1 . CATGDRGPHGELFF TGTGCCACCGGAGACAGGGGGCCTCACGGGGAGCTGTTTTTT
TRBJ2-7 TRBV10-3 TRBD2 few CAISLAGGGDEQYF TGTGCCATCAGTCTAGCGGGAGGGGGGGACGAGCAGTACTTC
TRBJ1-5 TRBV6-1 . many CASRPGVSNQPQHF TGTGCCAGCAGGCCGGGAGTGAGCAATCAGCCCCAGCATTTT
TRBJ1-6 TRBV30 . few CAWSESSGVLHF TGTGCCTGGAGTGAGTCGAGCGGCGTCCTCCACTTT
TRBJ2-1 TRBV30 TRBD2 . CTWSVRGREKREQFF TGTACCTGGAGTGTACGAGGGCGGGAGAAAAGAGAGCAGTTCTTC
TRBJ1-1 TRBV6-9 . few CASSYGPYGNTEAFF TGTGCCAGCAGTTACGGCCCCTACGGGAACACTGAAGCTTTCTTT
TRBJ2-7 TRBV12-3/TRBV12-4 TRBD1 many CASSPSPTGANEQYF TGTGCCAGCAGCCCCTCCCCGACAGGGGCGAACGAGCAGTACTTC
TRBJ2-1 TRBV20-1 TRBD2 many CSATSATSYNEQFF TGCAGTGCAACTAGCGCCACCTCCTACAATGAGCAGTTCTTC
TRBJ2-1 TRBV27 . many CASSLGGRVGNEQFF TGTGCCAGCAGTTTGGGGGGGCGCGTGGGCAATGAGCAGTTCTTC
TRBJ2-3 TRBV7-2 TRBD2 many CASSRRLAGDHDTQYF TGTGCCAGCAGCCGAAGACTAGCGGGAGACCACGATACGCAGTATTTT
TRBJ2-1 TRBV9 . . CASSAGAQRSSYNEQFF TGTGCCAGCAGTGCTGGGGCCCAGCGGAGCTCCTACAATGAGCAGTTCTTC
TRBJ2-7 TRBV9 TRBD2 . CASSDPGTSGRESSYEQYF TGTGCCAGCAGCGACCCCGGGACTAGCGGGAGAGAAAGCTCCTACGAGCAGTACTTC
TRBJ2-6 TRBV30 . few CAWRAPGVGGANVLTF TGTGCCTGGAGAGCTCCAGGGGTGGGTGGGGCCAACGTCCTGACTTTC
TRBJ2-3 TRBV5-1 TRBD2 once CASSWGLAGGGTQYF TGCGCCAGCAGCTGGGGACTAGCGGGAGGAGGTACGCAGTATTTT
TRBJ1-2 TRBV30 . many CAWSEGEGYTF TGTGCCTGGAGTGAAGGGGAAGGCTACACCTTC
TRBJ2-3 TRBV20-1 TRBD1 many CSARRQGVDTQYF TGCAGTGCTAGACGACAGGGGGTAGATACGCAGTATTTT